Listed here are 5 T cell receptor beta chains from one sample, sequenced in a study of blood T cell repertoires in COVID-19. Produced via immunoSEQ multiplex PCR; TCRdb's table is partial and in-frame only. The sample includes about 160,000 clones, roughly 80% seen only once; the top ten take more than 6%. The sequenced material came from peripheral blood. The receptors shown here come from a woman aged 40 to 49 with COVID-19, enrolled during active disease.

This sequence joins TRBV14 and TRBJ1-2; D is undetermined. This CDR3 region has 14 residues. CDR1 SGHDN and CDR2 FVKESK come from the germline V gene. V shed 4 bases and J shed 4 bases, with 13 bases lying between them. The CDR3 bases are TGTGCCAGCAGCCTTGAGGCTAGCCGCTATGGCTACACCTTC. The encoded protein is CASSLEASRYGYTF. Looking up the rest from reference TRBV14 and TRBJ1-2 gives the full variable domain: EAGVTQFPSHSVIEKGQTVTLRCDPISGHDNLYWYRRVMGKEIKFLLHFVKESKQDESGMPNNRFLAERTGGTYSTLKVQPAELEDSGVYFCASSLEASRYGYTFGSGTRLTVV.

This sequence joins TRBV7-9 and TRBJ2-3; D gene unclear. V was clipped by 1 base and J by 0 bases, with 8 bases between them. Germline CDR1 reads SEHNR; CDR2 reads FQNEAQ (reference sequence). The CDR3 extends over 15 amino acids. CDR3 in amino acids: CASSLVSGSTDTQYF. The DNA for the CDR3 is TGTGCCAGCAGCTTAGTTTCCGGGAGCACAGATACGCAGTATTTT.

The chain employs TRBV5-1 and TRBJ2-1, with D possibly matching TRBD2 (6 bases). V dropped 3 bases and J dropped 7 bases, with 17 bases sitting between them. The CDR3 spans 15 residues. Germline V gives CDR1 SGHRS, CDR2 YFSETQ. Here the CDR3 DNA reads TGCGCCAGCAGCTCACACACGGGAGCAGGAAATGAGCAGTTCTTC. Amino acids: CASSSHTGAGNEQFF.

This sequence joins TRBV19 and TRBJ1-6; possibly TRBD1 for D (6 bases). The V gene lost 5 bases and the J gene lost 9 bases, with 14 bases spanning the gap. From germline, CDR1 is LNHDA and CDR2 SQIVND (reference sequence). The CDR3 has 14 residues. The CDR3 DNA reads TGTGCCAGTAGTTTGGACAGTATTAGTTCACCCCTCCACTTT. It codes for CASSLDSISSPLHF.

CDR3 nucleotide sequence: TGTGCCAGCAGCTACTTGGACAGGGGGCGTACCGGGGAGCTGTTTTTT. Its translation is CASSYLDRGRTGELFF. The chain joins TRBV14 to TRBJ2-2; 11 bases line up with TRBD1. This CDR3 comprises 16 residues. V was pared by 5 bases and J by 5 bases, with 7 bases of the junction left unmatched. CDR1 and CDR2 from the germline V gene are SGHDN and FVKESK.